This is a list of T cell receptor beta chains from one sample in a study of blood T cell repertoires in COVID-19. Method: immunoSEQ multiplex PCR; TCRdb's copy keeps in-frame clones and lacks some. The sample has about 270,000 clones; under 90% are singletons. Sequencing was done on a sample of peripheral blood. The origin of the receptors is a woman younger than 35 with acute or convalescent COVID-19. Both conserved end residues are part of each CDR3. D genes are given only for firm matches. The size of a clone is reported for some rows only, either as once, few or many, or as a class for expanded clones.

j_call v_call d_call clone_size cdr3_aa cdr3_nt
TRBJ2-3 TRBV28 TRBD2 . CASSFGGLETDTQYF TGTGCCAGCAGTTTCGGGGGACTAGAAACAGATACGCAGTATTTT
TRBJ2-2 TRBV12-5 . . CASGLWVAETGELFF TGTGCTAGTGGTTTGTGGGTAGCAGAGACCGGGGAGCTGTTTTTT
TRBJ2-1 TRBV6-1 TRBD2 . CASSWQSGSGEQFF TGTGCCAGCAGTTGGCAAAGCGGGAGTGGGGAGCAGTTCTTC
TRBJ1-1 TRBV4-3 . . CASSHSWETEAFF TGCGCCAGCAGCCATAGCTGGGAGACTGAAGCTTTCTTT
TRBJ1-6 TRBV28 TRBD1 . CASTLPGQGGNSPLHF TGTGCCAGCACTCTACCCGGACAGGGGGGTAATTCACCCCTCCACTTT
TRBJ2-7 TRBV4-3 . once CASSPLVGQGYEQYF TGCGCCAGCAGCCCCCTTGTTGGGCAGGGCTACGAGCAGTACTTC
TRBJ2-7 TRBV7-2 TRBD2 . CASSLSLVAGSPLPF TGTGCCAGCAGCTTAAGTTTGGTAGCGGGGTCCCCCCTTCCTTTC
TRBJ1-5 TRBV19 . . CASNLDRRNQPQHF TGTGCCAGTAACCTCGACAGGAGAAATCAGCCCCAGCATTTT
TRBJ1-5 TRBV12-3/TRBV12-4 . . CASTLDAGTPQHF TGTGCCAGCACCCTTGACGCGGGTACGCCCCAGCATTTT
TRBJ1-2 TRBV5-1 TRBD1 few CASSLGQGKGYGYTF TGCGCCAGCAGCCTAGGACAGGGAAAGGGCTATGGCTACACCTTC
TRBJ2-7 TRBV6-1 . . CASSGSGTAGTYEQYF TGTGCCAGCAGTGGCTCGGGGACAGCGGGTACCTACGAGCAGTACTTC
TRBJ2-7 TRBV11-1 TRBD2 . CASSRRGGGRAYEQYF TGTGCCAGCAGCCGCCGCGGGGGCGGGAGGGCCTACGAGCAGTACTTC
TRBJ2-5 TRBV9 TRBD2 . CASSRFSGREMGETQYF TGTGCCAGCAGCAGGTTTAGCGGGAGGGAGATGGGAGAGACCCAGTACTTC
TRBJ2-7 TRBV27 TRBD1 . CASSYGQAVDEQYF TGTGCCAGCAGTTACGGACAGGCGGTGGACGAGCAGTACTTC
TRBJ2-1 TRBV2 . . CASSPGTGYEQFF TGTGCCAGCAGCCCCGGGACTGGATATGAGCAGTTCTTC
TRBJ1-5 TRBV7-7 . . CASSLGGRVNQPQHF TGTGCTAGCAGCTTAGGTGGGCGGGTGAATCAGCCCCAGCATTTT
TRBJ1-4 TRBV4-1 . . CASSQDRGILNEKLFF TGCGCCAGCAGCCAAGATCGGGGGATCCTGAATGAAAAACTGTTTTTT
TRBJ1-4 TRBV19 . . CASREKNQKLFF TGTGCCAGTAGGGAGAAAAACCAAAAACTGTTTTTT
TRBJ2-3 TRBV19 . . CASSIRGYEVADTQYF TGTGCCAGTAGTATAAGAGGGTACGAGGTTGCAGATACGCAGTATTTT
TRBJ2-7 TRBV29-1 TRBD1 . CSVEAGGQYGEQYF TGCAGCGTTGAAGCAGGGGGTCAATACGGCGAGCAGTACTTC
TRBJ2-2 TRBV6-6 TRBD2 . CASSRGTSGIGELFF TGTGCCAGCAGCCGTGGGACTAGCGGGATCGGGGAGCTGTTTTTT
TRBJ2-7 TRBV30 TRBD1 . CALYRGTGYTYEQYF TGTGCCTTGTATCGTGGGACAGGATATACCTACGAGCAGTACTTC
TRBJ2-5 TRBV27 TRBD2 . CASSLAGGGETQYF TGTGCCAGCAGTTTAGCGGGAGGCGGGGAGACCCAGTACTTC
TRBJ2-2 TRBV29-1 . . CSVDPEGNGELFF TGCAGCGTTGATCCGGAGGGGAACGGGGAGCTGTTTTTT
TRBJ2-7 TRBV3-1/TRBV3-2 TRBD1 . CASSPGQDLSYEQYF TGTGCCAGCAGCCCCGGACAGGACCTCTCCTACGAGCAGTACTTC
TRBJ1-1 TRBV3-1/TRBV3-2 . . CASSPQWSRLNPEAFF TGTGCCAGCAGCCCCCAGTGGAGTAGGTTGAACCCTGAAGCTTTCTTT
TRBJ2-6 TRBV6-5 . . CASSYSRAFGANVLTF TGTGCCAGCAGTTACTCCAGGGCTTTCGGGGCCAACGTCCTGACTTTC
TRBJ1-1 TRBV19 . . CASFTRGGNTEAFF TGTGCCAGTTTCACCAGGGGTGGAAACACTGAAGCTTTCTTT
TRBJ2-1 TRBV7-2 TRBD2 few CASSLRASGLSYNEQFF TGTGCCAGCAGCCTACGTGCTAGCGGACTCTCCTACAATGAGCAGTTCTTC
TRBJ2-2 TRBV6-1 . many CASSEAGAGTTGELFF TGTGCCAGCAGTGAAGCGGGGGCGGGCACCACCGGGGAGCTGTTTTTT
TRBJ2-7 TRBV3-1/TRBV3-2 . . CASSQAWGGRDNYEQYF TGTGCCAGCAGCCAAGCTTGGGGTGGCAGGGACAATTACGAGCAGTACTTC
TRBJ2-2 TRBV29-1 TRBD2 . CSARLAGSVGELFF TGCAGCGCGCGACTAGCGGGATCCGTCGGGGAGCTGTTTTTT
TRBJ1-2 TRBV11-3 . few CASSSDRGGFYGYTF TGTGCCAGCAGCTCGGACAGAGGGGGTTTCTATGGCTACACCTTC
TRBJ2-7 TRBV11-2 . . CASSLGGSYEQYF TGTGCCAGCAGCTTAGGAGGGAGTTACGAGCAGTACTTC
TRBJ2-5 TRBV7-7 TRBD1 . CASSLDPPGTGDETQYF TGTGCTAGCAGCTTAGACCCCCCCGGGACAGGGGACGAGACCCAGTACTTC
TRBJ2-3 TRBV6-6 TRBD2 . CASSPPGLAGGPTDTQYF TGTGCCAGCAGTCCTCCGGGACTAGCGGGAGGGCCGACAGATACGCAGTATTTT
TRBJ2-3 TRBV20-1 TRBD2 . CSASGGEFTDTQYF TGCAGTGCTAGTGGGGGGGAGTTCACAGATACGCAGTATTTT
TRBJ1-1 TRBV14 . . CASSQSGRGGRGAAEMNTEAFF TGTGCCAGCAGCCAGTCTGGACGGGGGGGTAGAGGGGCCGCTGAAATGAACACTGAAGCTTTCTTT
TRBJ1-1 TRBV28 . . CASSLAGIRTEAFF TGTGCCAGCAGTTTAGCAGGGATTAGAACTGAAGCTTTCTTT
TRBJ2-1 TRBV28 TRBD2 . CASSEAGLVVYNEQFF TGTGCCAGCAGCGAAGCGGGACTAGTGGTGTACAATGAGCAGTTCTTC
TRBJ2-2 TRBV6-5 . . CASSSWGRTGELFF TGTGCCAGCAGTTCTTGGGGGCGCACCGGGGAGCTGTTTTTT
TRBJ2-2 TRBV11-2 TRBD1 . CASSRLGQGSGELFF TGTGCCAGCAGCCGCTTAGGACAGGGCTCAGGGGAGCTGTTTTTT
TRBJ1-3 TRBV2 . . CASSVLQGLSGNTIYF TGTGCCAGCAGTGTGTTACAGGGACTATCTGGAAACACCATATATTTT
TRBJ1-1 TRBV11-1 . . CASSFQRLNTEAFF TGTGCCAGCAGCTTCCAGAGGCTGAACACTGAAGCTTTCTTT
TRBJ1-5 TRBV18 TRBD1 . CASSPPGQGNQPQHF TGTGCCAGCTCACCACCGGGACAGGGCAATCAGCCCCAGCATTTT
TRBJ2-2 TRBV7-9 . few CASSRGQANTGELFF TGTGCCAGCAGTCGCGGACAAGCGAACACCGGGGAGCTGTTTTTT
TRBJ2-2 TRBV4-2 . . CASSQRFGAATRITGELFF TGTGCCAGCAGCCAGAGATTTGGGGCGGCCACACGGATTACCGGGGAGCTGTTTTTT
TRBJ2-2 TRBV21-1 . . CASSGWTSGKNTGELFF TGTGCCAGCAGCGGGTGGACTAGCGGGAAGAACACCGGGGAGCTGTTTTTT
TRBJ1-2 TRBV7-9 TRBD1 once CASSLGQGGGYTF TGTGCCAGCAGCCTAGGACAGGGAGGTGGCTACACCTTC
TRBJ2-7 TRBV9 TRBD2 . CASSVGPSGTLRQYF TGTGCCAGCAGCGTAGGTCCTAGCGGGACCCTCAGGCAGTACTTC
TRBJ2-7 TRBV10-3 TRBD1 . CAISEWDRGYEQYF TGTGCCATCAGTGAGTGGGACAGGGGCTACGAGCAGTACTTC
TRBJ2-1 TRBV2 . once CASSELASYNEQFF TGTGCCAGCAGTGAACTGGCCTCCTACAATGAGCAGTTCTTC
TRBJ2-5 TRBV15 TRBD1 . CATSLDRGQETQYF TGTGCCACCAGCCTGGACAGGGGTCAAGAGACCCAGTACTTC
TRBJ1-1 TRBV28 . . CASSPTVGLGTEAFF TGTGCCAGCAGCCCAACGGTGGGCCTGGGCACTGAAGCTTTCTTT
TRBJ2-3 TRBV6-6 . once CASSYVGSFTDTQYF TGTGCCAGCAGTTACGTGGGGAGCTTCACAGATACGCAGTATTTT
TRBJ2-2 TRBV5-8 TRBD1 . CASSLRDRVSGELFF TGTGCCAGCAGCTTACGGGACAGGGTTTCCGGGGAGCTGTTTTTT
TRBJ1-2 TRBV27 TRBD1 once CASSLGTGYGYTF TGTGCCAGCAGTTTAGGGACAGGCTATGGCTACACCTTC
TRBJ2-6 TRBV27 . few CASSFTSGANVLTF TGTGCCAGCAGTTTCACATCTGGGGCCAACGTCCTGACTTTC